This section outlines one TCR beta chain sequence together with its context. Its specificity is not known. This CDR3 is 14 amino acids long. Germline V lookup: CDR1 SGHAT, CDR2 FQNNGV. Trimming removed 1 base at V and 2 bases at J, with 6 bases between. An Oncomine TCR Beta short-read assay was used to sequence the DNA from cultured CD4+ T cells. TCRdb processed the PCR reads anew with MiXCR; each CDR3 protein has one entry. This sample has about 14,000 distinct CDR3 sequences, with roughly 28% found just once. Treatment here: roughly 10-day PBMC culture with coronavirus spike peptide pools or control peptides (ViraFEST assay). TCR sequencing followed the expansion of antigen-specific T cells with peptide pools in ViraFEST. These data belong to a study of vaccination and CD4 T cells after COVID-19. Study-level information: Each participant underwent a two-dose regimen of either the BNT162b2 or the mRNA-1273 vaccine. Post-vaccine specimens were obtained a median around 72 days after dose two (range 14 to 241). For control cultures, the treatment was a CEFX pool, an HIV-1 Nef pool, or no peptide.

This clonotype was sampled from a human donor with COVID-19. Sequenced: cultured CD4+ T cells from blood. The genes are TRBV11-2 and TRBJ2-1; D gene unclear. CDR3 sequence reads: CASSLVAPYNEQFF. CDR3 sequence (DNA): TGTGCCAGCAGCTTAGTGGCCCCCTACAATGAGCAGTTCTTC.